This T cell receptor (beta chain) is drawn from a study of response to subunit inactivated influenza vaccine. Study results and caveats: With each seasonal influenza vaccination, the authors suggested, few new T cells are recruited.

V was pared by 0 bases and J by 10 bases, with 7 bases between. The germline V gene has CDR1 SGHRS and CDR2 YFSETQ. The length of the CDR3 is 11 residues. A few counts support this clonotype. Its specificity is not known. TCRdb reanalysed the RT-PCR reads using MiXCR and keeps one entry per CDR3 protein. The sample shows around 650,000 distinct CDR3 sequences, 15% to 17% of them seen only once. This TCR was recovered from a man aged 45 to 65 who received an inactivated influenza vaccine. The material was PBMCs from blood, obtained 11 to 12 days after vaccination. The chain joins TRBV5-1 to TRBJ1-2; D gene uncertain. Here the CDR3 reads CASSLGQAYTF. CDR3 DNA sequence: TGCGCCAGCAGCTTGGGGCAGGCCTACACCTTC.